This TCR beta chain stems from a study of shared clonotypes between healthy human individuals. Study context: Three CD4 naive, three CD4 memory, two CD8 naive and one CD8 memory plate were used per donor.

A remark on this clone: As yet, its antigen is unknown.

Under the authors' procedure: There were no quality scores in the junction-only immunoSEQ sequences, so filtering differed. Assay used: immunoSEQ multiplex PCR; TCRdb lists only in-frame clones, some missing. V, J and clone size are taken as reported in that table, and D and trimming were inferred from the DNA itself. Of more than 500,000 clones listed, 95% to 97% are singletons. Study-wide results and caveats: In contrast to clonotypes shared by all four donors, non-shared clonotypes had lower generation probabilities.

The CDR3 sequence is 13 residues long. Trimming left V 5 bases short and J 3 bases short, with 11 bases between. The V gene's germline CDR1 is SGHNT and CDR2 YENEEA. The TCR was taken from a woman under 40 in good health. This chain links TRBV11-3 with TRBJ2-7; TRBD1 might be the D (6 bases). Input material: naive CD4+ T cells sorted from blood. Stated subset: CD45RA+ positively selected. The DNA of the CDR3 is TGTGCCAGCAGCACCGGGACAAACTACGAGCAGTACTTC. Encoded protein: CASSTGTNYEQYF. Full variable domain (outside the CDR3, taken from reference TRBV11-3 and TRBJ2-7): EAGVVQSPRYKIIEKKQPVAFWCNPISGHNTLYWYLQNLGQGPELLIRYENEEAVDDSQLPKDRFSAERLKGVDSTLKIQPAELGDSAVYLCASSTGTNYEQYFGPGTRLTVT.